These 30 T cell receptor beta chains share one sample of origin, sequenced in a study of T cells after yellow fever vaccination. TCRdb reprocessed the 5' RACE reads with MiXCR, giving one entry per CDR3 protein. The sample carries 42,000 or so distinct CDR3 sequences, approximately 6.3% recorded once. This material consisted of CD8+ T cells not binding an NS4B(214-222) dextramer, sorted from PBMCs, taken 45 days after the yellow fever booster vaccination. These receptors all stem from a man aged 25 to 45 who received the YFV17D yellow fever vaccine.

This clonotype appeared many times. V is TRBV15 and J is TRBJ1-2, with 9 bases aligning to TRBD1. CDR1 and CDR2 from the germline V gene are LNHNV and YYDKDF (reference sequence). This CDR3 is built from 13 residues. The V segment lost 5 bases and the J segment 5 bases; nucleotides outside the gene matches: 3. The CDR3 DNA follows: TGTGCCACCAGCCTCGGGACAGGGTATGGCTACACCTTC. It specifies CATSLGTGYGYTF.

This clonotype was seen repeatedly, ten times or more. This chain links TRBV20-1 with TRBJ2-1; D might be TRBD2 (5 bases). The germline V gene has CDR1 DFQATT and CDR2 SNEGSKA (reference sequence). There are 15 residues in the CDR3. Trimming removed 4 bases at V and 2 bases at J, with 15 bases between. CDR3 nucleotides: TGCAGTGCTACCTCTAGCCGGACCCCCTACAATGAGCAGTTCTTC. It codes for CSATSSRTPYNEQFF.

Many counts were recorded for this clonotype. The CDR3 nucleotides are TGTGCCAGCAGTTACTTTAGAACCGGGCCCTCACCCGACGAGCAGTACTTC. Amino acid sequence: CASSYFRTGPSPDEQYF. This chain uses TRBV6-2 or TRBV6-3 with TRBJ2-7; D remains ambiguous. Trimming took 1 base from V and 5 from J, leaving 21 bases between them. The CDR3 has 17 residues. Per the germline V gene, CDR1 is MNHEY and CDR2 is SVGEGT.

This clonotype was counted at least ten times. CDR3 DNA: TGCAGTGCTAGGGACGTACATCAGGGGGTTCTATACAATGAGCAGTTCTTC. It specifies CSARDVHQGVLYNEQFF. V gene TRBV20-1 combines with J gene TRBJ2-1; 7 bases fit TRBD1. This CDR3 has 17 amino acids. The junction had 15 bases not matched to a gene; V was cut back by 3 bases and J by 4 bases. Germline CDR1 is DFQATT and CDR2 is SNEGSKA (reference sequence).

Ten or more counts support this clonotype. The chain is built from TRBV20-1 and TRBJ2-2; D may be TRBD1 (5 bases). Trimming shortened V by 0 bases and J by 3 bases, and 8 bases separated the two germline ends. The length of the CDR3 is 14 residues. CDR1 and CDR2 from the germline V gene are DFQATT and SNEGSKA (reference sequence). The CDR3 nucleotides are TGCAGTGCTAGAGATAGGGGTTACACCGGGGAGCTGTTTTTT. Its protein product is CSARDRGYTGELFF.

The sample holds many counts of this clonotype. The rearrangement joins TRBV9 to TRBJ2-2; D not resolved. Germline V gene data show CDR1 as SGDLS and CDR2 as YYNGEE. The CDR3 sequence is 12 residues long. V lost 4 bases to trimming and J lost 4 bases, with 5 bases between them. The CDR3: CASSSITGELFF. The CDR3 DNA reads TGTGCCAGCAGCTCTATCACCGGGGAGCTGTTTTTT.

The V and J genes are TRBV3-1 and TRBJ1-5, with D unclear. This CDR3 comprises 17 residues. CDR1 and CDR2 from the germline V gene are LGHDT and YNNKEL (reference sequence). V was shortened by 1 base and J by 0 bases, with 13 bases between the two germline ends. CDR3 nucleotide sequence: TGTGCCAGCAGCCAAGGGACCACCGTTTATAGCAATCAGCCCCAGCATTTT. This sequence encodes CASSQGTTVYSNQPQHF.

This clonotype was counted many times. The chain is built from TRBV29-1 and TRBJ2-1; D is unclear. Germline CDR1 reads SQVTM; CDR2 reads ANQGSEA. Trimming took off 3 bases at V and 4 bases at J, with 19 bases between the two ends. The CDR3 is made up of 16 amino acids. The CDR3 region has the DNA TGCAGCGTTGACCTCCAAAGTTTGACCGGGTACAATGAGCAGTTCTTC. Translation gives CSVDLQSLTGYNEQFF.

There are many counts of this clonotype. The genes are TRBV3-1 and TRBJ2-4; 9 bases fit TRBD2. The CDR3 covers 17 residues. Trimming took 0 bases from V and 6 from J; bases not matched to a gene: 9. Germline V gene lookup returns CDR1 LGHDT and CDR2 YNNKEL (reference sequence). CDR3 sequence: CASSQDRIAGVGNIQYF. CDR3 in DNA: TGTGCCAGCAGCCAAGATAGGATAGCGGGAGTTGGAAACATTCAGTACTTC.

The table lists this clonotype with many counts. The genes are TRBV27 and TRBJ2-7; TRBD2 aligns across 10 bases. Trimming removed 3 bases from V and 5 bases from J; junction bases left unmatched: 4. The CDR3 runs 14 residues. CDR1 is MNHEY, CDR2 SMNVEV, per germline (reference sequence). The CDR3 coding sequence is TGTGCCAGCAGTTTGGGACTAGCGCTGGACGAGCAGTACTTC. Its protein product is CASSLGLALDEQYF.

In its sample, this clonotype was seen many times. The CDR3 reads CASSSEAGGLSSYEQYF. For the CDR3, the DNA is TGTGCCAGCAGTTCAGAAGCCGGGGGACTCAGCTCCTACGAGCAGTACTTC. The chain uses TRBV6-2 or TRBV6-3 and TRBJ2-7, with a possible D match to TRBD2 (6 bases). The CDR3 extends over 17 amino acids. Per germline, CDR1 MNHEY and CDR2 SVGEGT. Trimming removed 4 bases at V and 0 bases at J, with 19 bases between.

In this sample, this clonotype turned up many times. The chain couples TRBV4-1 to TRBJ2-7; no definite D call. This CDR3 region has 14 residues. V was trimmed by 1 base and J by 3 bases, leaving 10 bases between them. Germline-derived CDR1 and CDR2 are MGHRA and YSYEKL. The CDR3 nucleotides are TGCGCCAGCAGCCAAGGCTTTGGCCTCTACGAGCAGTACTTC. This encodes CASSQGFGLYEQYF.

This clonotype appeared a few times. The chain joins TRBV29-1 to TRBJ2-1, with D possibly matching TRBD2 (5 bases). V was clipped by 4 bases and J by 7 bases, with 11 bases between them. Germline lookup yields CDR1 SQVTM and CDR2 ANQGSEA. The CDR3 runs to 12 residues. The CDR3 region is CSVVKDLNEQFF. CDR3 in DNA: TGCAGCGTTGTGAAGGACTTGAATGAGCAGTTCTTC.

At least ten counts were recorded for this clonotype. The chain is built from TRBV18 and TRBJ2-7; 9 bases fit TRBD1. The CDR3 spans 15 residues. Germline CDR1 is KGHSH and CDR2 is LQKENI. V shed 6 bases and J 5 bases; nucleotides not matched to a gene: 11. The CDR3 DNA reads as TGTGCCAGCTCTCCGGGACAGGGTATGCTGAACGAGCAGTACTTC. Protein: CASSPGQGMLNEQYF. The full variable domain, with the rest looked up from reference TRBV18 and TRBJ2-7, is NAGVMQNPRHLVRRRGQEARLRCSPMKGHSHVYWYRQLPEEGLKFMVYLQKENIIDESGMPKERFSAEFPKEGPSILRIQQVVRGDSAAYFCASSPGQGMLNEQYFGPGTRLTVT.

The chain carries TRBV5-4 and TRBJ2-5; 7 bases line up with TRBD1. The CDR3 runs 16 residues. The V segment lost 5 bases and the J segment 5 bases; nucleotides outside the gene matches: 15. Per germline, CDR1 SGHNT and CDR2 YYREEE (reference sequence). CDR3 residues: CASRRRGLEGAETQYF. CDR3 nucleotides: TGTGCCAGCAGACGGAGAGGACTTGAGGGGGCGGAGACCCAGTACTTC.

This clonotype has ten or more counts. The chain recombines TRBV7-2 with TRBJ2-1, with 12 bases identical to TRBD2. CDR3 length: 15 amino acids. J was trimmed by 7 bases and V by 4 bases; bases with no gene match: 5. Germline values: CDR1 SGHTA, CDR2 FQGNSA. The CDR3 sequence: CASSSDTSGRNEQFF. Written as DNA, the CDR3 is TGTGCCAGCAGCTCAGATACTAGCGGGAGGAATGAGCAGTTCTTC.

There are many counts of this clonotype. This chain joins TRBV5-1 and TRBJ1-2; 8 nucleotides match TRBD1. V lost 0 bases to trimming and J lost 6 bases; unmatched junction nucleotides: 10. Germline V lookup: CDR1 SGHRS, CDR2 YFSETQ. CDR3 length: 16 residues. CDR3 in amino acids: CASSLEWTGFGDGYTF. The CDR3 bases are TGCGCCAGCAGCTTGGAGTGGACAGGGTTCGGTGATGGCTACACCTTC.

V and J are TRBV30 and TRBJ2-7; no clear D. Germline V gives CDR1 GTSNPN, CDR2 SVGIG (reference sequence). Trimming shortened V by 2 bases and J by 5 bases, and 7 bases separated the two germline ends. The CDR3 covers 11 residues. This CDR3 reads CAWSPGHEQYF. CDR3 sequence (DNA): TGTGCCTGGAGTCCCGGGCACGAGCAGTACTTC.

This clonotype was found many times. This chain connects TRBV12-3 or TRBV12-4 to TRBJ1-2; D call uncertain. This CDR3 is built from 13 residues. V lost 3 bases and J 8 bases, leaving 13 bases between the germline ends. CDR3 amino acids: CASSLYMAQGYTF. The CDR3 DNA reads TGTGCCAGCAGTTTGTACATGGCGCAGGGCTACACCTTC.

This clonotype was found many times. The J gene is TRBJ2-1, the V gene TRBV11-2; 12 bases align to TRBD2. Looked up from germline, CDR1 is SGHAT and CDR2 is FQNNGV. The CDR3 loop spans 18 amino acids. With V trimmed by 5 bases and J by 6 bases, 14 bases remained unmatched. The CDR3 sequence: CASSPWTSGTFGVNEQFF. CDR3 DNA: TGTGCCAGCAGCCCCTGGACTAGCGGGACTTTTGGGGTCAATGAGCAGTTCTTC. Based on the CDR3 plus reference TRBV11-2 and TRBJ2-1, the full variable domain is EAGVAQSPRYKIIEKRQSVAFWCNPISGHATLYWYQQILGQGPKLLIQFQNNGVVDDSQLPKDRFSAERLKGVDSTLKIQPAKLEDSAVYLCASSPWTSGTFGVNEQFFGPGTRLTVL.

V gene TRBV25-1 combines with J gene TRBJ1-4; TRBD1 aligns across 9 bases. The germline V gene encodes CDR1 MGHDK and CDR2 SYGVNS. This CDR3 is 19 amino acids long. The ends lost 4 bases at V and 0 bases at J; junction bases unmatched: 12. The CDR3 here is CASSATGGTLLATNEKLFF. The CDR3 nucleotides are TGTGCCAGCAGTGCAACAGGGGGCACTCTGCTCGCAACTAATGAAAAACTGTTTTTT.

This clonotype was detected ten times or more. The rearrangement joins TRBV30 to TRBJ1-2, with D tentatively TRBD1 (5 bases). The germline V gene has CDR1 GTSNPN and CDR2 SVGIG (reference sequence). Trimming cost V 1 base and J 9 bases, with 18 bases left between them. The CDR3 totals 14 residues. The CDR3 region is CAWSDLGQAPRYTF. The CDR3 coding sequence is TGTGCCTGGAGTGACCTCGGACAAGCACCTCGCTACACCTTC.

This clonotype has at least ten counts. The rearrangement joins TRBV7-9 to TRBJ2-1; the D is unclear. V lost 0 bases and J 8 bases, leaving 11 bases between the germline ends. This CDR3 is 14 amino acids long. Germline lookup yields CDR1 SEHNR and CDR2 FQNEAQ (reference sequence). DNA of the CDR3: TGTGCCAGCAGCTTAGCGGGTAGTATCCATGAGCAGTTCTTC. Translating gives CASSLAGSIHEQFF. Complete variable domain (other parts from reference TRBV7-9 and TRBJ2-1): DTGVSQNPRHKITKRGQNVTFRCDPISEHNRLYWYRQTLGQGPEFLTYFQNEAQLEKSRLLSDRFSAERPKGSFSTLEIQRTEQGDSAMYLCASSLAGSIHEQFFGPGTRLTVL.

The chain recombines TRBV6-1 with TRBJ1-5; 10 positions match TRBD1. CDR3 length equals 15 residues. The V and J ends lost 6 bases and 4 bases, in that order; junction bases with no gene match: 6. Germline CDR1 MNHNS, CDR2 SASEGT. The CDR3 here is CASSRDRGGNQPQHF. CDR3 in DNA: TGTGCCAGCAGCAGGGACAGGGGAGGAAATCAGCCCCAGCATTTT.

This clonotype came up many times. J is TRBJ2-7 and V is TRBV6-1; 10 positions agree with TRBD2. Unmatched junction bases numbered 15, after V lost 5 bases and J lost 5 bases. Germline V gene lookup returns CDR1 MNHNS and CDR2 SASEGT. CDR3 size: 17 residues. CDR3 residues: CASSRAGGPKVSDEQYF. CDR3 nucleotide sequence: TGTGCCAGCAGTAGAGCGGGAGGGCCCAAGGTATCTGACGAGCAGTACTTC.

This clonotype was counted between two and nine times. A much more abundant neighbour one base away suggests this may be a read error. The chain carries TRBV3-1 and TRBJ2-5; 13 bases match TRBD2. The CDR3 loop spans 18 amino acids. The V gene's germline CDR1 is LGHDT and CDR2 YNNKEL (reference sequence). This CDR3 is CACSQGLAGVWGQETQYF. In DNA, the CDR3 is TGTGCCTGCAGCCAAGGACTAGCGGGAGTATGGGGCCAAGAGACCCAGTACTTC.

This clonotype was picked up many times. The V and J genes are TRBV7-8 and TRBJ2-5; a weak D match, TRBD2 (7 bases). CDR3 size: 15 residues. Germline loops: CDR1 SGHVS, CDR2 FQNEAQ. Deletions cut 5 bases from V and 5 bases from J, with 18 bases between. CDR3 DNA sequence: TGTGCCAGCAGCCCACTACGGGGGGCGAAGGAGACCCAGTACTTC. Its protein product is CASSPLRGAKETQYF.

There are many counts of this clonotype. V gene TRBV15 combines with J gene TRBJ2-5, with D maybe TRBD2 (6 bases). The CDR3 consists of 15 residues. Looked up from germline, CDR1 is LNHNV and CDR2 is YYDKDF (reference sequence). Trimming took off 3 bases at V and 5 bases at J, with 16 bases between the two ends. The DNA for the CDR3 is TGTGCCACCAGCAGGGATACTAGCTCGGGTGAGACCCAGTACTTC. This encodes CATSRDTSSGETQYF.

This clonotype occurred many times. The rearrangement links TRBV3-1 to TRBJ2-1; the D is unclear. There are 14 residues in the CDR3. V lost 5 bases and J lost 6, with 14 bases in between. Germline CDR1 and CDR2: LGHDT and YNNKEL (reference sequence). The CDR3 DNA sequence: TGTGCCAGCAGCTTCAATGGCATTAGCAATGAGCAGTTCTTC. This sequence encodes CASSFNGISNEQFF.

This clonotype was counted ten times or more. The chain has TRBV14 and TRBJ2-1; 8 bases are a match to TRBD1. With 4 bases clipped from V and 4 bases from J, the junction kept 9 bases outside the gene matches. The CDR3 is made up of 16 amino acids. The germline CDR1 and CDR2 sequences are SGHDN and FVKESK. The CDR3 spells CASSPSQGAWYNEQFF. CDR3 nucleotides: TGTGCCAGCAGCCCCAGTCAGGGGGCCTGGTACAATGAGCAGTTCTTC. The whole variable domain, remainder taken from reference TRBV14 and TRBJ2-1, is EAGVTQFPSHSVIEKGQTVTLRCDPISGHDNLYWYRRVMGKEIKFLLHFVKESKQDESGMPNNRFLAERTGGTYSTLKVQPAELEDSGVYFCASSPSQGAWYNEQFFGPGTRLTVL.